The clone carrying this T cell receptor (beta chain) was detected a few times. The data originate from a study of blood T cell repertoires in COVID-19. Overall study context: T cells, B-cell-depleted T cells, or PBMCs provided the cDNA or gDNA that served as material.

Source study methods: Nucleated cell counts were estimated from reference gene primer amplification. Profiling relied on immunoSEQ multiplex PCR, and the TCRdb table lists in-frame clones only, not all of them. V and J calls and clone size come straight from that table; D and trimming were deduced from the DNA. Among roughly 91,000 clones listed, 60% to 85% were seen once. Germline V gives CDR1 MDHEN, CDR2 SYDVKM. The CDR3 contains 15 residues. Germline trimming cut 8 bases from V and 2 bases from J; bases unmatched to any gene: 7. Sequencing used peripheral blood. V gene TRBV28 combines with J gene TRBJ1-4; 8 bases are shared with TRBD1. The sequence derives from a man aged 65 to 79 with acute or convalescent COVID-19. CDR3 in DNA: TGTGCCAGCCGGAAACGGACAGGGACTAATGAAAAACTGTTTTTT. Amino acid sequence: CASRKRTGTNEKLFF. The variable domain in full, with the rest retrieved from reference TRBV28 and TRBJ1-4, is DVKVTQSSRYLVKRTGEKVFLECVQDMDHENMFWYRQDPGLGLRLIYFSYDVKMKEKGDIPEGYSVSREKKERFSLILESASTNQTSMYLCASRKRTGTNEKLFFGSGTQLSVL.